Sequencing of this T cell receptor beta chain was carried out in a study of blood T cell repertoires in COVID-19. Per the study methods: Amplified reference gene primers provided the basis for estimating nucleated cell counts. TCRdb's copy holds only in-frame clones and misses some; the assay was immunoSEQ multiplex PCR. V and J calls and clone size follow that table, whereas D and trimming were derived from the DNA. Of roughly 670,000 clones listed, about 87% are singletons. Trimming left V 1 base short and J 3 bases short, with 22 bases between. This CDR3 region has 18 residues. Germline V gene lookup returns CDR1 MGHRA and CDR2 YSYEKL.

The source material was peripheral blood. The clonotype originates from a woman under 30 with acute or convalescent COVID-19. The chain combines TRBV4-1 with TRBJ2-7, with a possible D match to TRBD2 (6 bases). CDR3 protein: CASSQGRVTDYANYEQYF. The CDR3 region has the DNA TGCGCCAGCAGCCAAGGAAGGGTGACGGACTACGCTAACTACGAGCAGTACTTC.